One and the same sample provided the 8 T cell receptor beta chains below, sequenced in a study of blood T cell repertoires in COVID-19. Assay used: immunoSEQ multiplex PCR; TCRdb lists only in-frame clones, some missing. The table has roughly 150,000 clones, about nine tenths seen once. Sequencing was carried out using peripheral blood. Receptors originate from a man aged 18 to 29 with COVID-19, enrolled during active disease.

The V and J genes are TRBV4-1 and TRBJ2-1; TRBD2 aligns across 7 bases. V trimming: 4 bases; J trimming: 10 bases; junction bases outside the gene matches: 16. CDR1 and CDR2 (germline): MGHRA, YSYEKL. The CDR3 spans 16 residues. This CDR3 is CASSRGPMGEGREQFF. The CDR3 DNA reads TGCGCCAGCAGCCGGGGACCTATGGGGGAGGGCCGGGAGCAGTTCTTC.

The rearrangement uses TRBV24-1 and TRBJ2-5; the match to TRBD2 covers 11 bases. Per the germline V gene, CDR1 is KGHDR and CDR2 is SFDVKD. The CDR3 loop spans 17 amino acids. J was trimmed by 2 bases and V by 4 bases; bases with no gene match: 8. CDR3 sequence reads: CATSDPSSGRQQETQYF. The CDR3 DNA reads TGTGCCACCAGTGACCCTTCTAGCGGGAGGCAGCAAGAGACCCAGTACTTC.

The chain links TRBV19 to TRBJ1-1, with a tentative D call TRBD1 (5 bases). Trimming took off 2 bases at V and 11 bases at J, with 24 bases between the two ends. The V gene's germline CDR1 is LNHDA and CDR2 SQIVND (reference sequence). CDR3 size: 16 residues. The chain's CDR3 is CASSIRRGPGMNSAFF. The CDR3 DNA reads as TGTGCCAGTAGTATAAGGAGGGGCCCGGGAATGAATTCGGCTTTCTTT.

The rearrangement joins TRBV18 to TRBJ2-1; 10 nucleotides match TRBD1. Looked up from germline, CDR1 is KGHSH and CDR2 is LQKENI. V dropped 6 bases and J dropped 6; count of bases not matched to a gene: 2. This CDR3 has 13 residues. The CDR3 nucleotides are TGTGCCAGCTCTAGGACAGGGGGCAATGAGCAGTTCTTC. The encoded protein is CASSRTGGNEQFF.

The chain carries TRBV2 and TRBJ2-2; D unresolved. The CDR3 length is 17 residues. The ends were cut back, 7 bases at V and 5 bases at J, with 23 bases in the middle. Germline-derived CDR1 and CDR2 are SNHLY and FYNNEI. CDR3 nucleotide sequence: TGTGCCAGCATCAGAGGCGCGGAAAAACGGTATACCGGGGAGCTGTTTTTT. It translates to CASIRGAEKRYTGELFF. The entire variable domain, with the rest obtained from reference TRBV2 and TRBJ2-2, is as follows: EPEVTQTPSHQVTQMGQEVILRCVPISNHLYFYWYRQILGQKVEFLVSFYNNEISEKSEIFDDQFSVERPDGSNFTLKIRSTKLEDSAMYFCASIRGAEKRYTGELFFGEGSRLTVL.

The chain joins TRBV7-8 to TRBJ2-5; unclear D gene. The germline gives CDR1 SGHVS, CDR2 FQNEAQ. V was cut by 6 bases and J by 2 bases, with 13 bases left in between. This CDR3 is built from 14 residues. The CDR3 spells CASSPWLAQETQYF. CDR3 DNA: TGTGCCAGCAGTCCCTGGCTGGCACAAGAGACCCAGTACTTC. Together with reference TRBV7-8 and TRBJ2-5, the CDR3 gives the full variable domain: GAGVSQSPRYKVAKRGQDVALRCDPISGHVSLFWYQQALGQGPEFLTYFQNEAQLDKSGLPSDRFFAERPEGSVSTLKIQRTQQEDSAVYLCASSPWLAQETQYFGPGTRLLVL.

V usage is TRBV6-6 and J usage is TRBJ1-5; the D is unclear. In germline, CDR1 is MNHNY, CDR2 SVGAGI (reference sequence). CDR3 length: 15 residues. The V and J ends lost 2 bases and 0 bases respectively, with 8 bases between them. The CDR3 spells CASSYTTYSNQPQHF. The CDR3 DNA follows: TGTGCCAGCAGTTACACTACTTATAGCAATCAGCCCCAGCATTTT.

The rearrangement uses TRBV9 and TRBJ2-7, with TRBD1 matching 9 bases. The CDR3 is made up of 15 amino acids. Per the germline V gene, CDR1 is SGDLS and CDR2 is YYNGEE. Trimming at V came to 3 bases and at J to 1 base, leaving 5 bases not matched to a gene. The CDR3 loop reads CASSGEDRGSYEQYF. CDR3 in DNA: TGTGCCAGCAGCGGGGAAGACAGGGGGTCCTACGAGCAGTACTTC.